The 27 T cell receptor beta chains below were found in one sample sequenced in a study of PD-1 blockade in classical Hodgkin lymphoma. No patient escaped relapse after autologous stem cell transplantation, and brentuximab vedotin exposure varied. Produced via immunoSEQ multiplex PCR; TCRdb's table is partial and in-frame only. In the table there are fewer than 65,000 clones, approximately 92% of which are singletons. The sample here was peripheral blood mononuclear cells (PBMCs), taken at baseline. These receptors were taken from a human donor with classical Hodgkin lymphoma.

This chain links TRBV11-1 with TRBJ1-3; D remains ambiguous. CDR1 SGHAT and CDR2 FQDESV come from the germline V gene (reference sequence). The V and J ends lost 5 bases and 7 bases respectively, with 18 bases between them. The CDR3 sequence is 15 residues long. As DNA, the CDR3 is TGTGCCAGCAGCCATTCCGGGCCTCAGGAGAACACCATATATTTT. Translating gives CASSHSGPQENTIYF. Full variable domain (rest looked up from reference TRBV11-1 and TRBJ1-3): EAEVAQSPRYKITEKSQAVAFWCDPISGHATLYWYRQILGQGPELLVQFQDESVVDDSQLPKDRFSAERLKGVDSTLKIQPAELGDSAMYLCASSHSGPQENTIYFGEGSWLTVV.

The gene calls are TRBV4-1 and TRBJ2-7; D uncertain. CDR1 and CDR2 from the germline V gene are MGHRA and YSYEKL. V lost 4 bases, J lost 3 bases, and 13 bases lay in between. This CDR3 has 14 amino acids. The CDR3 protein is CASSLAPLGYEQYF. As DNA, the CDR3 is TGCGCCAGCAGCCTTGCACCATTAGGCTACGAGCAGTACTTC.

The chain couples TRBV29-1 to TRBJ1-1; 8 nucleotides match TRBD1. Germline V gene lookup returns CDR1 SQVTM and CDR2 ANQGSEA. Germline trimming cut 5 bases from V and 2 bases from J; bases unmatched to any gene: 7. This CDR3 contains 14 residues. CDR3 DNA: TGCAGCGTTAAAGGACAGGGCATCAACACTGAAGCTTTCTTT. Amino acids: CSVKGQGINTEAFF.

CDR3 in DNA: TGTGCCAGCAAGGGACGGACAAGCTCCTACGAGCAGTACTTC. Residues: CASKGRTSSYEQYF. V and J are TRBV6-1 and TRBJ2-7, with D perhaps TRBD1 or TRBD2 (5 bases each). The V and J ends lost 7 bases and 0 bases respectively, with 13 bases between them. CDR1 is MNHNS and CDR2 is SASEGT in the germline V gene. This CDR3 spans 14 amino acids.

V usage is TRBV9 and J usage is TRBJ1-3, with a tentative D call TRBD1 (5 bases). The germline V gene has CDR1 SGDLS and CDR2 YYNGEE. The CDR3 is 16 amino acids. V was shortened by 3 bases and J by 3 bases, with 16 bases between the two germline ends. The CDR3, as DNA: TGTGCCAGCAGCGGACTTCTCGGGGGTGATGGAAACACCATATATTTT. It specifies CASSGLLGGDGNTIYF.

The V and J genes are TRBV30 and TRBJ1-5, with 7 bases aligning to TRBD1. The V gene end was trimmed by 1 base and the J gene end by 5 bases; junction bases not matched to a gene: 5. From germline, CDR1 is GTSNPN and CDR2 SVGIG (reference sequence). This CDR3 is built from 14 residues. CDR3 protein: CAWSEGQPHQPQHF. The CDR3 DNA is TGTGCCTGGAGTGAGGGACAGCCACATCAGCCCCAGCATTTT.

The V and J genes are TRBV6-1 and TRBJ2-2; 7 bases are a match to TRBD2. The CDR3 covers 12 residues. Trimming at V came to 7 bases and at J to 7 bases, leaving 3 bases not matched to a gene. Germline CDR1 reads MNHNS; CDR2 reads SASEGT. In DNA form, the CDR3 reads TGTGCCAGCAACCGGGAGGTCGGGGAGCTGTTTTTT. It translates to CASNREVGELFF.

The V and J genes are TRBV7-6 and TRBJ2-2; D uncertain. The CDR3 has 14 amino acids. The ends were cut back, 5 bases at V and 1 base at J, with 8 bases in the middle. Looked up from germline, CDR1 is SGHVS and CDR2 is FNYEAQ. For the CDR3, the DNA is TGTGCCAGCAGCCCCTCGGGGAACACCGGGGAGCTGTTTTTT. It is translated as CASSPSGNTGELFF.

This chain links TRBV2 with TRBJ2-6; D is uncertain. The CDR3 has 15 residues. Germline V gives CDR1 SNHLY, CDR2 FYNNEI. Trimming took 3 bases from V and 0 from J, leaving 6 bases between them. The CDR3 sequence is CASSDARSGANVLTF. CDR3 nucleotides: TGTGCCAGCAGTGATGCCCGCTCTGGGGCCAACGTCCTGACTTTC.

A few counts support this clone. The V gene is TRBV6-4, the J gene TRBJ1-6; D remains ambiguous. The CDR3 runs to 13 residues. The V end was cut by 0 bases, the J end by 9 bases, with 6 bases between. The germline V gene has CDR1 MRHNA and CDR2 SNTAGT. The CDR3 reads CASSDSAISPLHF. The DNA for the CDR3 is TGTGCCAGCAGTGACTCAGCCATTTCACCCCTCCACTTT.

Written as DNA, the CDR3 is TGTGCCAGCTGTGATGAAGGCTCCTACAATGAGCAGTTCTTC. It yields the protein CASCDEGSYNEQFF. V usage is TRBV6-6 and J usage is TRBJ2-1; D unresolved. The CDR3 loop spans 14 amino acids. Per the germline V gene, CDR1 is MNHNY and CDR2 is SVGAGI (reference sequence). V lost 8 bases, J lost 0 bases, and 11 bases lay in between.

The rearrangement links TRBV13 to TRBJ2-7; either TRBD1 or TRBD2 may supply D (5 bases each). Trimming pared 0 bases from V and 4 bases from J, leaving 10 bases between. Germline values: CDR1 PRHDT, CDR2 FYEKMQ (reference sequence). This CDR3 has 14 residues. CDR3 amino acids: CASSLGPREYEQYF. CDR3 nucleotide sequence: TGTGCCAGCAGCTTAGGGCCCAGGGAGTACGAGCAGTACTTC.

V and J are TRBV19 and TRBJ1-5; TRBD1 matches 9 bases. The CDR3 is 17 amino acids. The germline CDR1 and CDR2 sequences are LNHDA and SQIVND (reference sequence). The junction had 11 bases not matched to a gene; V was cut back by 5 bases and J by 3 bases. The CDR3 DNA reads TGTGCCAGTAGTCGGACAGGGGTCGGGCTAGACAATCAGCCCCAGCATTTT. Translating gives CASSRTGVGLDNQPQHF. Variable domain in full (rest from reference TRBV19 and TRBJ1-5): DGGITQSPKYLFRKEGQNVTLSCEQNLNHDAMYWYRQDPGQGLRLIYYSQIVNDFQKGDIAEGYSVSREKKESFPLTVTSAQKNPTAFYLCASSRTGVGLDNQPQHFGDGTRLSIL.

The sample holds one count of this clone. V gene TRBV5-1 combines with J gene TRBJ2-2; no definite D call. The germline V gene has CDR1 SGHRS and CDR2 YFSETQ. CDR3 length: 12 residues. The V end lost 2 bases, the J end lost 6 bases, and 5 bases lay between the germline ends. This chain's CDR3 is CASSLSAGELFF. CDR3 nucleotide sequence: TGCGCCAGCAGCTTATCGGCCGGGGAGCTGTTTTTT.

This chain connects TRBV5-1 to TRBJ2-5, with TRBD2 matching over 13 bases. Germline V gene lookup returns CDR1 SGHRS and CDR2 YFSETQ. The CDR3 runs to 17 residues. J lost 0 bases, V lost 2 bases, and 4 bases had no gene match. The CDR3, as DNA: TGCGCCAGCAGCTTTTCCACTAGCGGGGGGGACCAAGAGACCCAGTACTTC. This codes for CASSFSTSGGDQETQYF.

The V and J genes are TRBV6-1 and TRBJ1-6; 10 bases are shared with TRBD1. V was clipped by 4 bases and J by 9 bases; unmatched bases: 6. Germline V CDR1 and CDR2: MNHNS, SASEGT. The CDR3 runs 15 residues. Here the CDR3 DNA reads TGTGCCAGCAGTGTGGACAGGGGGTCGCCTTCACCCCTCCACTTT. Translation: CASSVDRGSPSPLHF.

This clone was detected only a few times. The chain joins TRBV10-3 to TRBJ2-2; tentatively, D is TRBD1 (5 bases). Germline V gives CDR1 ENHRY, CDR2 SYGVKD. Trimming took 8 bases from V and 4 from J, leaving 11 bases between them. The CDR3 consists of 13 residues. CDR3 nucleotides: TGTGCCATCTGGGCAGGGTCCACCGGGGAGCTGTTTTTT. It codes for CAIWAGSTGELFF.

The rearrangement links TRBV6-1 to TRBJ1-5; D unclear. V gave up 1 base and J gave up 2 bases, with 9 bases separating them. The CDR3 length is 15 residues. CDR1 and CDR2 (germline): MNHNS, SASEGT. The chain's CDR3 is CASSEGWGGNQPQHF. CDR3 coding DNA: TGTGCCAGCAGTGAAGGATGGGGTGGCAATCAGCCCCAGCATTTT.

In the case of this clone: The junction shows a germline mismatch at one end, possibly a read error. The chain links TRBV7-7 to TRBJ2-1; the D gene could be TRBD1 or TRBD2 (5 bases each). The CDR3 consists of 13 residues. CDR1 is SSHAT, CDR2 FNYEAQ, per germline (reference sequence). The CDR3 region has the DNA TGTGCTAGCAGCTTAAAACTGAGGGGCGAGCAGTTCTTC. Its translation is CASSLKLRGEQFF.

The chain has TRBV11-2 and TRBJ2-1, with unresolved D. The CDR3 loop spans 13 amino acids. In germline, CDR1 is SGHAT, CDR2 FQNNGV. V was shortened by 1 base and J by 11 bases, with 12 bases between the two germline ends. CDR3 sequence: CASSLVPPDQQFF. CDR3 DNA sequence: TGTGCCAGCAGCTTAGTCCCCCCGGACCAGCAGTTCTTC.

This chain joins TRBV7-2 and TRBJ1-2; unclear D gene. Germline assignment: CDR1 SGHTA and CDR2 FQGNSA. Trimming removed 4 bases from V and 4 bases from J, with 19 bases in between. The CDR3 has 16 amino acids. The CDR3 DNA reads as TGTGCCAGCAGCTCCCCCAAAGCAGCACGGGGCTATGGCTACACCTTC. Amino acids: CASSSPKAARGYGYTF. Filled out from reference TRBV7-2 and TRBJ1-2, the complete variable domain reads GAGVSQSPSNKVTEKGKDVELRCDPISGHTALYWYRQSLGQGLEFLIYFQGNSAPDKSGLPSDRFSAERTGGSVSTLTIQRTQQEDSAVYLCASSSPKAARGYGYTFGSGTRLTVV.

This chain uses TRBV27 with TRBJ1-6, with 7 positions matching TRBD1. The CDR3 is 18 amino acids. V trimming: 6 bases; J trimming: 6 bases; junction bases outside the gene matches: 17. CDR1 is MNHEY, CDR2 SMNVEV, per germline (reference sequence). CDR3 DNA: TGTGCCAGCAGGACTACCGGTTTCGACAGGGTGAGTAATTCACCCCTCCACTTT. It yields the protein CASRTTGFDRVSNSPLHF.

The chain is built from TRBV6-5 and TRBJ2-7; the D is unclear. The V and J ends lost 5 bases and 2 bases respectively, with 4 bases between them. This CDR3 is built from 11 residues. Germline CDR1 is MNHEY and CDR2 is SVGAGI. For the CDR3, the DNA is TGTGCCAGCAGTCGGGCCTACGAGCAGTACTTC. Translating gives CASSRAYEQYF.

The chain is built from TRBV6-6 and TRBJ1-2; tentatively, D is TRBD1 (5 bases). Trimming took 6 bases from V and 3 from J, leaving 14 bases between them. The CDR3 is 14 amino acids. Germline assignment: CDR1 MNHNY and CDR2 SVGAGI (reference sequence). CDR3 residues: CASRLGETDYGYTF. In DNA, the CDR3 is TGTGCCAGCAGACTAGGGGAGACAGACTATGGCTACACCTTC.

The chain links TRBV2 to TRBJ2-3, with D perhaps matching TRBD1 or TRBD2 (6 bases each). Germline V gives CDR1 SNHLY, CDR2 FYNNEI. V was trimmed by 7 bases and J by 3 bases, leaving 8 bases between them. CDR3 length equals 12 residues. Here the CDR3 DNA reads TGTGCCAGCAAGGGGGGAACAGATACGCAGTATTTT. This translates into CASKGGTDTQYF.

The J gene is TRBJ2-7, the V gene TRBV6-5; perhaps TRBD2 as D (6 bases). Germline V gene data show CDR1 as MNHEY and CDR2 as SVGAGI. V gave up 2 bases and J gave up 7 bases, with 15 bases separating them. CDR3 length: 14 amino acids. As DNA, the CDR3 is TGTGCCAGCAGTTACGCCGGGGGATTGAGGGAGCAGTACTTC. Amino acid sequence: CASSYAGGLREQYF.

The J gene is TRBJ2-6, the V gene TRBV5-1, with D perhaps matching TRBD1 (6 bases). CDR1 and CDR2 (germline): SGHRS, YFSETQ. The CDR3 is made up of 13 amino acids. Trimming took off 10 bases at V and 3 bases at J, with 11 bases between the two ends. Here the CDR3 DNA reads TGCGCCGTTACAGGGAATGGGGCCAACGTCCTGACTTTC. This sequence encodes CAVTGNGANVLTF.